The entry below gives a single T cell receptor beta chain sequence along with its context. Its target is not known. The sample belongs to a study of CD8+CD57+ T cells in acquired aplastic anemia. Study as a whole: Sorted CD4+ and CD8+ cells gave a mean 3.2 ug DNA, range roughly 0.18 to 27.4 ug. Study-level findings and limits: No significant difference in CD8+ Simpson's diversity was found between patients and controls.

Selection for sequencing was limited to patients who had shown CD8+CD57+ cell expansion by flow cytometry. The enrolled patients all had severe acquired aplastic anemia. Profiling that covered TCR beta VDJ and CDR3 relied on genomic DNA as its template. TCRdb re-derived calls from the reads in MiXCR, one entry per CDR3 protein. Of around 500,000 distinct CDR3 sequences in the sample, about a third were seen once. This clonotype was obtained from a human donor with aplastic anemia. The sample was sorted CD4+, CD8+, or CD8+CD57+ T cells (not recorded which) from PBMCs.

The CDR3 region is CSARDKGGTEAFF. Written as DNA, the CDR3 is TGCAGTGCTAGAGATAAGGGAGGAACTGAAGCTTTCTTT. The rearrangement links TRBV20-1 to TRBJ1-1; D is ambiguous. CDR1 is DFQATT, CDR2 SNEGSKA, per germline (reference sequence). The CDR3 is 13 residues long. V was shortened by 0 bases and J by 5 bases, with 10 bases between the two germline ends.